This TCR beta chain was profiled in a study of radiation and T cells in renal cell carcinoma. Overall study results and limits: Baseline intratumoral clonotype presence is unknown without pretreatment biopsies. Top tumor clonotypes rose in blood 2 weeks post-radiation, then contracted.

Time point indicated: blood 4 weeks post-SBRT, at nephrectomy. As for treatment: 15 Gy SBRT to primary tumor, nephrectomy 4 weeks later. Nephrectomy followed 15 Gy stereotactic body radiation by 4 weeks. After SBRT, blood was collected at 2 and 4 weeks, plus baseline. Profiling relied on immunoSEQ multiplex PCR, and the TCRdb table lists in-frame clones only, not all of them. The profile shows about 74,000 clones, 80% to 90% of them singletons. CDR1 is LGHNA, CDR2 YSLEER, per germline. This CDR3 region has 16 residues. V shed 0 bases and J shed 4 bases, with 13 bases lying between them. Concerning this clone itself: What it binds is unknown.

The specimen was blood, collected from a patient whose treatment included radiotherapy and nephrectomy. V and J are TRBV4-3 and TRBJ1-5; a possible D gene is TRBD1 (5 bases). This TCR was recovered from an older woman with renal cell carcinoma. The CDR3 protein is CASSQEPPGFNQPQHF. The CDR3 nucleotides are TGCGCCAGCAGCCAAGAACCGCCAGGGTTTAATCAGCCCCAGCATTTT.